Listed below are T cell receptor beta chains from one sample, sequenced in a study of blood T cell repertoires in COVID-19. The table came from immunoSEQ multiplex PCR; TCRdb's copy has only in-frame clones and leaves some out. The sample shows fewer than 350,000 clones, 88% of them seen only once. The sequenced material came from peripheral blood. All receptors come from a man younger than 30 with active or convalescent COVID-19. Both conserved end residues are part of each CDR3. Each record gives: D gene, J gene, clone size, V gene, CDR3 DNA, CDR3 protein. D genes are given only for firm matches. Rows give clone size only sometimes, using once, few, many, or a class for an expanded clone.

TRBD1,TRBJ1-4,.,TRBV9,TGTGCCAGCAGCGTAGCGCTCGGGACAGGCCGAGGTGAAAAACTGTTTTTT,CASSVALGTGRGEKLFF
.,TRBJ1-2,.,TRBV2,TGTGCCAGCACACTCGATAGCGGTATCGTGGGCTACACCTTC,CASTLDSGIVGYTF
.,TRBJ1-6,.,TRBV7-6,TGTGCCAGCAGCCCATCGTCCGGGGGGGTTAATTCACCCCTCCACTTT,CASSPSSGGVNSPLHF
TRBD1,TRBJ1-6,.,TRBV5-1,TGCGCCAGCAGCACCGGGACAGCGAGCTCCTATAATTCACCCCTCCACTTT,CASSTGTASSYNSPLHF
TRBD2,TRBJ2-3,once,TRBV4-1,TGCGCCAGCAGCAGAACACCTAGCGGGGGGGCTTCAGATACGCAGTATTTT,CASSRTPSGGASDTQYF
.,TRBJ1-6,.,TRBV7-9,TGTGCCAGCAGCTTAGATTACCGACAGTCAAATTCACCCCTCCACTTT,CASSLDYRQSNSPLHF
.,TRBJ1-5,.,TRBV4-1,TGCGCCAGCAGCCAACAGACAGGTTTCCCCCAGCATTTT,CASSQQTGFPQHF
TRBD1,TRBJ1-2,few,TRBV28,TGTGCCAGCAGCCCAGTAGAGGGCAGGGGGGCTCCTAACTATGGCTACACCTTC,CASSPVEGRGAPNYGYTF
.,TRBJ2-5,.,TRBV20-1,TGCAGTGCTAGTTTAAGGAGCCAAGAGACCCAGTACTTC,CSASLRSQETQYF
TRBD1,TRBJ2-7,.,TRBV11-2,TGTGCCAGCAGCATCGAGACAGGGAACTACGAGCAGTACTTC,CASSIETGNYEQYF
.,TRBJ1-2,once,TRBV10-3,TGTGCCATCAGTGAAGTAACGGGAAATGGCTACACCTTC,CAISEVTGNGYTF
TRBD1,TRBJ1-3,.,TRBV3-1/TRBV3-2,TGTGCCAGCAGCCAACAGGGGGCAGGAAACACCATATATTTT,CASSQQGAGNTIYF
TRBD1,TRBJ2-7,.,TRBV6-5,TGTGCCAGCAGTCCGACGTGGACAGGGTCCTACGAGCAGTACTTC,CASSPTWTGSYEQYF
.,TRBJ2-7,.,TRBV9,TGTGCCAGCAGCGCCCTTGGGGCAAAAGGGGACTACGAGCAGTACTTC,CASSALGAKGDYEQYF
.,TRBJ2-3,.,TRBV6-4,TGTGCCAGCAGTGACAACGGTGATACGCAGTATTTT,CASSDNGDTQYF
.,TRBJ2-3,.,TRBV7-6,TGTGCCAGCAGCTTACCCAACAGCGGTCCCGGCATAGATACGCAGTATTTT,CASSLPNSGPGIDTQYF
.,TRBJ2-2,.,TRBV12-3/TRBV12-4,TGTGCCAGCAGCCCGGGCACCGGGGAGCTGTTTTTT,CASSPGTGELFF
TRBD1,TRBJ2-1,.,TRBV9,TGTGCCAGCGATAGAACAGGGGGCCGATTAAATGAGCAGTTCTTC,CASDRTGGRLNEQFF
TRBD1,TRBJ1-6,.,TRBV19,TGTGCCAGTAGCTGGGGCCCGGACAGGGCCTATAATTCACCCCTCCACTTT,CASSWGPDRAYNSPLHF
TRBD1,TRBJ1-6,.,TRBV2,TGTGCCAGCAGACCGGGACAGGGAAGTTCACCCCTCCACTTT,CASRPGQGSSPLHF
TRBD1,TRBJ2-4,.,TRBV2,TGTGCCAGCACCCAGGACAGGGGCGGAGACATTCAGTACTTC,CASTQDRGGDIQYF
TRBD1,TRBJ1-2,.,TRBV15,TGTGCCACCAGAGGACAGGGGGCGCGACCCTATGGCTACACCTTC,CATRGQGARPYGYTF
.,TRBJ2-7,once,TRBV5-6,TGTGCCAGCAGCCTAGATTCGCGCTCCTACGAGCAGTACTTC,CASSLDSRSYEQYF
.,TRBJ2-1,.,TRBV18,TGTGCCAGCTCACCAAACGGTAACGATGAGCAGTTCTTC,CASSPNGNDEQFF
.,TRBJ2-3,.,TRBV7-9,TGTGCCAGCAGCTTAGATCCTTACACAGATACGCAGTATTTT,CASSLDPYTDTQYF
.,TRBJ1-4,few,TRBV7-9,TGTGCCAGCAGCTTATCGGAGGGAAATGAAAAACTGTTTTTT,CASSLSEGNEKLFF
TRBD2,TRBJ2-3,.,TRBV4-2,TGTGCCAGCAGCCAAGATCTGTCGGGACTAGTATTAGATACGCAGTATTTT,CASSQDLSGLVLDTQYF
TRBD1,TRBJ1-4,.,TRBV7-8,TGTGCCAGCAGCTTTACCCTTGGGACAGGGTTTGAAAAACTGTTTTTT,CASSFTLGTGFEKLFF
.,TRBJ2-7,.,TRBV6-2/TRBV6-3,TGTGCCAGCAGTTACAGACAGTCCTACGAGCAGTACTTC,CASSYRQSYEQYF
TRBD2,TRBJ2-3,.,TRBV7-3,TGTGCCAGCAGCTTAAAATCTGGCGGGGGGGCGACAGATACGCAGTATTTT,CASSLKSGGGATDTQYF
TRBD2,TRBJ2-2,.,TRBV9,TGTGCCAGCAGCGTTCTCGGGGGGGAGCACACCGGGGAGCTGTTTTTT,CASSVLGGEHTGELFF
.,TRBJ1-6,.,TRBV3-1/TRBV3-2,TGTGCCAGCAGCACTTACGGAGAGTATAATTCACCCCTCCACTTT,CASSTYGEYNSPLHF
.,TRBJ2-1,.,TRBV12-3/TRBV12-4,TGTGCCAGCAGTGCCAGGGTTTCCAATGAGCAGTTCTTC,CASSARVSNEQFF
.,TRBJ2-7,.,TRBV6-5,TGTGCCAGCAGTTACTCGGTAGCGTACGAGCAGTACTTC,CASSYSVAYEQYF
.,TRBJ2-5,.,TRBV5-1,TGCGCCAGCAGCTTGGGTGTACGGGGTTTCCAAGAGACCCAGTACTTC,CASSLGVRGFQETQYF
TRBD2,TRBJ2-5,.,TRBV10-3,TGTGCCATCAGTGACCCTAGCGGGGGGGCCCCAGAGACCCAGTACTTC,CAISDPSGGAPETQYF
.,TRBJ1-2,.,TRBV10-3,TGTGCCATCAGTGCGGGGCGGGACGCCGCTAACTATGGCTACACCTTC,CAISAGRDAANYGYTF
TRBD2,TRBJ2-3,many,TRBV11-2,TGTGCCAGCAGCTTGGAAACCGGACGGGGGGGCAGAGATACGCAGTATTTT,CASSLETGRGGRDTQYF
.,TRBJ1-4,.,TRBV4-3,TGCGCCAGCAGCCGGATGCGGACTAATGAAAAACTGTTTTTT,CASSRMRTNEKLFF
.,TRBJ1-4,.,TRBV12-3/TRBV12-4,TGTGCCAGCAGCCCGTACAGTGAAAAACTGTTTTTT,CASSPYSEKLFF
.,TRBJ2-7,.,TRBV19,TGTGCCAGTAGTAAAAGTCGACAGTTGCAGCAGTACTTC,CASSKSRQLQQYF
.,TRBJ1-4,.,TRBV5-1,TGCGCCAGCAGGGAGGGCGGCGGTAATGAAAAACTGTTTTTT,CASREGGGNEKLFF
.,TRBJ1-2,.,TRBV29-1,TGCAGCGTCCCCCTCGGCGGTCCCGAGGGCTATGGCTACACCTTC,CSVPLGGPEGYGYTF
.,TRBJ2-2,once,TRBV5-6,TGTGCCAGCAGCTTTGTGACAGGGAACACCGGGGAGCTGTTTTTT,CASSFVTGNTGELFF
TRBD2,TRBJ2-2,.,TRBV9,TGTGCCAGCAGCGTCCAGCGGGGGGGCCTTACCGGGGAGCTGTTTTTT,CASSVQRGGLTGELFF
.,TRBJ1-6,.,TRBV6-2/TRBV6-3,TGTGCCAGCAGTGCCCGGGGTCTAACTTATAATTCACCCCTCCACTTT,CASSARGLTYNSPLHF
.,TRBJ2-7,once,TRBV11-2,TGTGCCAGCAGCTTAGAGGGGGCCCAACCCTACGAGCAGTACTTC,CASSLEGAQPYEQYF
.,TRBJ2-3,.,TRBV6-1,TGTGCCAGCAGTGGTCAACTAGGACGAAACACAGATACGCAGTATTTT,CASSGQLGRNTDTQYF
.,TRBJ1-3,.,TRBV25-1,TGTGCCAGCAGTGAGGGCAGAGCTCATGGAAACACCATATATTTT,CASSEGRAHGNTIYF